The 21 T cell receptor beta chains below come from one sample, sequenced in a study of T cells in Graves' hyperthyroidism and ophthalmopathy. RNA transcripts were the template for amplifying TCR beta CDR3 regions. Carried out on the TCR CDR3, a first-round RT-PCR used the HTBI primer set. Via MiXCR, TCRdb re-called the multiplex PCR reads, giving one row per CDR3 protein. This sample carries a few hundred thousand distinct CDR3 sequences, roughly 21% of them seen once, and the ten largest clones take about 50%. The sample taken for sequencing was blood. These receptors were obtained from a woman aged 45-60 years with Graves' hyperthyroidism.

Remarks on this clonotype: This could be a read error, since a much larger clone is one nucleotide away. CDR3 sequence: CSALRGSQGTQYF. The CDR3 bases are TGCAGTGCCTTGCGGGGCTCTCAAGGGACCCAGTACTTC. This chain links TRBV20-1 with TRBJ2-5, with a weak D call TRBD2 (6 bases). Germline lookup yields CDR1 DFQATT and CDR2 SNEGSKA (reference sequence). This CDR3 region has 13 residues.

This clonotype has more than one count but fewer than ten. V usage is TRBV11-3 and J usage is TRBJ2-6; D possibly uses TRBD1 or TRBD2 (6 bases each). Trimming left V 5 bases short and J 2 bases short, with 10 bases between. Germline V gives CDR1 SGHNT, CDR2 YENEEA. There are 15 residues in the CDR3. In DNA form, the CDR3 reads TGTGCCAGCAGCGGAGGGGGAACTGGGGCCAACGTCCTGACTTTC. This encodes CASSGGGTGANVLTF.

This clonotype has a handful of counts. The genes are TRBV9 and TRBJ2-1; D might be TRBD1 or TRBD2, each matching 5 bases. Trimming left V 3 bases short and J 14 bases short, with 21 bases between. The CDR3 runs to 14 residues. Germline CDR1 and CDR2: SGDLS and YYNGEE. The CDR3, as DNA: TGTGCCAGCAGCGGGCCCGGGGCGCCCTTCAAGAAGTTCTTC. It is translated as CASSGPGAPFKKFF. Based on the CDR3 plus reference TRBV9 and TRBJ2-1, the full variable domain is DSGVTQTPKHLITATGQRVTLRCSPRSGDLSVYWYQQSLDQGLQFLIQYYNGEERAKGNILERFSAQQFPDLHSELNLSSLELGDSALYFCASSGPGAPFKKFFGPGTRLTVL.

At least ten counts were recorded for this clonotype. The J gene is TRBJ1-2, the V gene TRBV20-1; unclear D gene. The CDR3 spans 12 residues. The V gene lost 6 bases and the J gene lost 8 bases, with 16 bases spanning the gap. Germline-derived CDR1 and CDR2 are DFQATT and SNEGSKA (reference sequence). The CDR3 DNA reads as TGCAGTGCGGGGATTTGGACCGGAGGCTACACCTTC. Protein: CSAGIWTGGYTF.

The table lists this clonotype with many counts. The chain has TRBV20-1 and TRBJ1-6; TRBD1 might be the D (5 bases). Germline V gene sequence: CDR1 DFQATT, CDR2 SNEGSKA (reference sequence). V gave up 0 bases and J gave up 9 bases, with 9 bases separating them. The CDR3 loop spans 13 amino acids. The CDR3 DNA reads as TGCAGTGCTAGAGAAGGGGCAAGTTCACCCCTCCACTTT. Translating it yields CSAREGASSPLHF.

The rearrangement joins TRBV20-1 to TRBJ2-3; 13 positions match TRBD2. J gave up 4 bases and V 5 bases, and 9 bases lay outside the gene matches. The CDR3 consists of 16 residues. Germline V gene lookup returns CDR1 DFQATT and CDR2 SNEGSKA (reference sequence). CDR3 loop: CSAATLAGGFADTQYF. The DNA of the CDR3 is TGCAGTGCTGCTACACTAGCGGGGGGGTTCGCAGATACGCAGTATTTT.

This clonotype has only a few counts. The CDR3 here is CASCRDRGAYEQYF. The CDR3 DNA follows: TGTGCCAGCTGCCGGGACAGGGGGGCCTACGAGCAGTACTTC. The V call is TRBV6-2 or TRBV6-3, the J call TRBJ2-7, with 11 bases identical to TRBD1. The CDR3 is 14 residues long. Trimming removed 8 bases from V and 2 bases from J; junction bases left unmatched: 5. Germline values: CDR1 MNHEY, CDR2 SVGEGT.

This clonotype was observed many times. The chain is built from TRBV18 and TRBJ1-1, with TRBD1 identical over 8 bases. Germline V gives CDR1 KGHSH, CDR2 LQKENI. The V and J ends lost 0 bases and 2 bases, in that order; junction bases with no gene match: 5. The CDR3 totals 16 residues. The CDR3 coding sequence is TGTGCCAGCTCACCACCCCAGGGGGCCCTCAACACTGAAGCTTTCTTT. Its protein product is CASSPPQGALNTEAFF.

This chain uses TRBV15 with TRBJ2-2, with 7 nucleotides matching TRBD2. The CDR3 runs to 16 residues. Trimming cost V 0 bases and J 0 bases; bases outside gene matches: 1. Germline V gene data show CDR1 as LNHNV and CDR2 as YYDKDF (reference sequence). CDR3 nucleotide sequence: TGTGCCACCAGCAGAGATGCGGGGGCGAACACCGGGGAGCTGTTTTTT. Protein: CATSRDAGANTGELFF. Drawing the rest from reference TRBV15 and TRBJ2-2, the complete variable domain is DAMVIQNPRYQVTQFGKPVTLSCSQTLNHNVMYWYQQKSSQAPKLLFHYYDKDFNNEADTPDNFQSRRPNTSFCFLDIRSPGLGDTAMYLCATSRDAGANTGELFFGEGSRLTVL.

This clonotype was counted many times. V usage is TRBV29-1 and J usage is TRBJ1-5, with D possibly being TRBD1 (6 bases). The germline V and J ends were trimmed by 5 bases and 7 bases, with 15 bases remaining between them. Germline V lookup: CDR1 SQVTM, CDR2 ANQGSEA. This CDR3 comprises 13 residues. Here the CDR3 DNA reads TGCAGCGTTCGGGGGGCGCAGGGACAGCCCCAGCATTTT. It translates to CSVRGAQGQPQHF.

This clonotype was counted ten times or more. This chain links TRBV5-1 with TRBJ2-5, with D possibly TRBD2 on 6 matching bases. This CDR3 has 15 amino acids. Germline CDR1 SGHRS, CDR2 YFSETQ. Between the trimmed V and J ends, which lost 3 bases and 5 bases, there was a span of 17 bases. The CDR3 DNA reads as TGCGCCAGCAGCTCCGGGACTGGAGCCGGGGAGACCCAGTACTTC. Its translation: CASSSGTGAGETQYF.

This chain connects TRBV20-1 to TRBJ1-2, with 9 bases that match TRBD1. V lost 1 base and J lost 6; bases outside the gene matches: 6. The CDR3 covers 14 residues. The V gene's germline CDR1 is DFQATT and CDR2 SNEGSKA (reference sequence). This CDR3 reads CSARARDRVNGYTF. The CDR3 bases are TGCAGTGCTAGAGCCCGGGACAGGGTAAATGGCTACACCTTC.

This chain joins TRBV30 and TRBJ1-2; TRBD1 might be the D (5 bases). The CDR3 spans 12 residues. V lost 0 bases and J lost 4, with 6 bases in between. Per the germline V gene, CDR1 is GTSNPN and CDR2 is SVGIG (reference sequence). CDR3 bases: TGTGCCTGGAGTGTTGACAGCTATGGCTACACCTTC. Translated: CAWSVDSYGYTF.

This clonotype came up a few times. The chain has TRBV28 and TRBJ1-1; the D is unclear. Trimming shortened V by 1 base and J by 4 bases, and 10 bases separated the two germline ends. The CDR3 runs to 14 residues. Germline CDR1 and CDR2: MDHEN and SYDVKM. For the CDR3, the DNA is TGTGCCAGCAGTTTATTGCCTGGGAGCACTGAAGCTTTCTTT. The encoded protein is CASSLLPGSTEAFF.

This clonotype was recorded at least ten times. The CDR3 sequence is CAWSIATHSGNEQFF. Written as DNA, the CDR3 is TGTGCCTGGAGTATAGCGACTCATTCCGGCAATGAGCAGTTCTTC. The chain combines TRBV30 with TRBJ2-1; tentatively, D is TRBD2 (5 bases). Germline CDR1 and CDR2: GTSNPN and SVGIG (reference sequence). CDR3 length: 15 residues. Trimming took 2 bases from V and 6 from J, leaving 17 bases between them.

This clonotype was found many times. The chain uses TRBV20-1 and TRBJ2-7; TRBD2 matches at 7 bases. Germline loops: CDR1 DFQATT, CDR2 SNEGSKA (reference sequence). J lost 3 bases, V lost 3 bases, and 5 bases had no gene match. The CDR3 covers 13 residues. CDR3 loop: CSASGTTDYEQYF. CDR3 bases: TGCAGTGCTAGCGGGACTACCGACTACGAGCAGTACTTC.

This rearrangement joins TRBV7-2 to TRBJ1-2, with D possibly matching TRBD1 (6 bases). CDR1 is SGHTA and CDR2 is FQGNSA in the germline V gene. Trimming took 7 bases from V and 6 from J, leaving 18 bases between them. The length of the CDR3 is 14 residues. CDR3 sequence: CASKTRGAKDGYTF. For the CDR3, the DNA is TGTGCCAGCAAAACCCGGGGGGCGAAAGATGGCTACACCTTC. The variable domain in full, with the rest retrieved from reference TRBV7-2 and TRBJ1-2, is GAGVSQSPSNKVTEKGKDVELRCDPISGHTALYWYRQSLGQGLEFLIYFQGNSAPDKSGLPSDRFSAERTGGSVSTLTIQRTQQEDSAVYLCASKTRGAKDGYTFGSGTRLTVV.

This clonotype was seen many times. This rearrangement joins TRBV6-2 or TRBV6-3 to TRBJ2-3, with TRBD1 matching 7 bases. The CDR3 consists of 16 residues. The V gene end was trimmed by 2 bases and the J gene end by 1 base; junction bases not matched to a gene: 6. The V gene's germline CDR1 is MNHEY and CDR2 SVGEGT. The chain's CDR3 is CASSYGQGVGTDTQYF. The CDR3 nucleotides read TGTGCCAGCAGTTACGGCCAGGGGGTGGGCACAGATACGCAGTATTTT.

This clonotype was counted ten times or more. The V call is TRBV5-5, the J call TRBJ1-2; a weak D match, TRBD1 (6 bases). The CDR3 is 15 amino acids. The germline V gene encodes CDR1 SGHKS and CDR2 YYEKEE (reference sequence). With 0 bases removed from V and 5 bases from J, the gap between germline ends came to 14 bases. The CDR3 DNA reads TGTGCCAGCAGCTTGGATACAGGGAGTTTGTATGGCTACACCTTC. This gives the protein CASSLDTGSLYGYTF.

This clonotype has a handful of counts. CDR3 sequence reads: CATWTGANGNTIYF. DNA of the CDR3: TGTGCCACCTGGACAGGGGCCAATGGAAACACCATATATTTT. The chain couples TRBV6-1 to TRBJ1-3, with 9 bases aligning to TRBD1. CDR3 length equals 14 residues. The J segment lost 3 bases and the V segment lost 10 bases, leaving 7 bases of the junction unmatched. Germline V CDR1 and CDR2: MNHNS, SASEGT.

Many counts were recorded for this clonotype. V gene TRBV5-1 combines with J gene TRBJ2-7; TRBD2 matches 13 bases. This CDR3 comprises 15 residues. CDR1 is SGHRS, CDR2 YFSETQ, per germline. The trim removed 7 bases at V and 3 bases at J, leaving 7 bases unmatched. Here the CDR3 reads CASQKLAGGNYEQYF. CDR3 nucleotide sequence: TGCGCCAGCCAAAAACTAGCGGGGGGGAACTACGAGCAGTACTTC. Variable domain in full (rest from reference TRBV5-1 and TRBJ2-7): KAGVTQTPRYLIKTRGQQVTLSCSPISGHRSVSWYQQTPGQGLQFLFEYFSETQRNKGNFPGRFSGRQFSNSRSEMNVSTLELGDSALYLCASQKLAGGNYEQYFGPGTRLTVT.